This T cell receptor beta chain was retrieved from a study of CD8 T cell repertoires and HIV-1 epitope variants. Study summary: T cells were stimulated with Twenty-five Gag and Nef peptides separately.

TCRdb's table, derived via immunoSEQ multiplex PCR, lists solely in-frame clones and lacks some. The sample records over 6,500 clones, roughly 65% being singletons. This clone showed up just a few times. The target antigen is unknown. CDR1 is MNHEY and CDR2 is SVGAGI in the germline V gene. This CDR3 is built from 15 residues. The V gene end was trimmed by 2 bases and the J gene end by 4 bases; junction bases not matched to a gene: 5. The J gene is TRBJ2-1, the V gene TRBV6-5, with 7 positions matching TRBD2. The sample was cultured CD8+ T cells derived from PBMCs. This sequence originates from a male donor with HIV. As DNA, the CDR3 is TGTGCCAGCAGTTACGGCGGGAGCCCTTACAATGAGCAGTTCTTC. It specifies CASSYGGSPYNEQFF.